The 11 T cell receptor beta chains in this list originate from one sample, sequenced in a study of T cells in Graves' hyperthyroidism and ophthalmopathy. RNA transcripts served as the template for amplifying TCR beta CDR3 regions. Researchers ran a first-round RT-PCR on the TCR CDR3 using the HTBI primer set. TCRdb reprocessed the multiplex PCR reads via MiXCR and lists one record per CDR3 protein. The sample yields about 480,000 distinct CDR3 sequences, around a fifth seen once. Sequenced input: blood. Every receptor here comes from a woman in her sixties or seventies with Graves' ophthalmopathy.

The table lists this clonotype with many counts. The rearrangement links TRBV18 to TRBJ2-5; possibly TRBD1 for D (5 bases). V was shortened by 8 bases and J by 4 bases, with 14 bases between the two germline ends. The germline gives CDR1 KGHSH, CDR2 LQKENI. This CDR3 is 13 amino acids long. CDR3 in amino acids: CASSPGLGETQYF. The CDR3 bases are TGTGCCAGCAGTCCAGGGCTCGGAGAGACCCAGTACTTC.

The chain is built from TRBV3-1 and TRBJ1-1; possible D gene TRBD1, 6 bases. CDR1 LGHDT and CDR2 YNNKEL come from the germline V gene (reference sequence). The CDR3 contains 12 residues. The V and J ends lost 3 bases and 9 bases respectively, with 11 bases between them. The CDR3 DNA sequence: TGTGCCAGCAGCCAGCGGACAGCCAAAGCTTTCTTT. Residues: CASSQRTAKAFF.

This clonotype was picked up one time. A read error may explain this, as a much larger clone is one base away. The CDR3 does not close with the conserved phenylalanine or tryptophan, likely indicating a read error. The chain recombines TRBV28 with TRBJ2-1, with D tentatively TRBD1 (5 bases). V dropped 2 bases and J dropped 5 bases, with 13 bases sitting between them. Germline CDR1 and CDR2: MDHEN and SYDVKM. The CDR3 extends over 15 amino acids. The CDR3 nucleotides are TGTGCCAGCAGTTTAAGTTCAGGGCGCCACAATGAGCAGTTCTTA. It encodes CASSLSSGRHNEQFL.

This clonotype was counted only a few times. The chain is built from TRBV15 and TRBJ2-7; 10 positions agree with TRBD2. CDR1 is LNHNV, CDR2 YYDKDF, per germline (reference sequence). The J segment lost 3 bases and the V segment lost 0 bases, leaving 5 bases of the junction unmatched. The CDR3 totals 16 residues. The CDR3 loop reads CATSRDQASGSYEQYF. CDR3 nucleotide sequence: TGTGCCACCAGCAGAGATCAGGCTAGCGGGAGCTACGAGCAGTACTTC.

This clonotype was picked up a small number of times. V gene TRBV9 combines with J gene TRBJ1-4, with 11 bases aligning to TRBD1. This CDR3 is 17 amino acids long. Trimming removed 0 bases from V and 6 bases from J; junction bases left unmatched: 7. Germline V gene lookup returns CDR1 SGDLS and CDR2 YYNGEE. CDR3 nucleotides: TGTGCCAGCAGCGTAGAGGACAGGGGGCGAAGGGATGAAAAACTGTTTTTT. Its protein is CASSVEDRGRRDEKLFF.

This chain uses TRBV2 with TRBJ2-7; D may match TRBD1 or TRBD2 (5 bases each). Germline V gene data show CDR1 as SNHLY and CDR2 as FYNNEI. The CDR3 runs 13 residues. V shed 3 bases and J shed 4 bases, with 10 bases lying between them. CDR3 residues: CASSEGTMYEQYF. The CDR3 bases are TGTGCCAGCAGTGAGGGGACCATGTACGAGCAGTACTTC. The whole variable domain, remainder taken from reference TRBV2 and TRBJ2-7, is EPEVTQTPSHQVTQMGQEVILRCVPISNHLYFYWYRQILGQKVEFLVSFYNNEISEKSEIFDDQFSVERPDGSNFTLKIRSTKLEDSAMYFCASSEGTMYEQYFGPGTRLTVT.

This clonotype was detected a few times. J is TRBJ2-7 and V is TRBV12-3 or TRBV12-4, with D perhaps TRBD2 (5 bases). The CDR3 has 13 amino acids. V was clipped by 6 bases and J by 2 bases, with 11 bases between them. CDR3 sequence: CASSEGVTYEQYF. CDR3 DNA sequence: TGTGCCAGCAGCGAGGGAGTAACCTACGAGCAGTACTTC.

The chain couples TRBV18 to TRBJ1-5; D call uncertain. The length of the CDR3 is 14 residues. Trimming took 0 bases from V and 3 from J, leaving 6 bases between them. Looked up from germline, CDR1 is KGHSH and CDR2 is LQKENI. DNA of the CDR3: TGTGCCAGCTCACCACCCGGGTTCAATCAGCCCCAGCATTTT. Its translation is CASSPPGFNQPQHF. Based on the CDR3 plus reference TRBV18 and TRBJ1-5, the full variable domain is NAGVMQNPRHLVRRRGQEARLRCSPMKGHSHVYWYRQLPEEGLKFMVYLQKENIIDESGMPKERFSAEFPKEGPSILRIQQVVRGDSAAYFCASSPPGFNQPQHFGDGTRLSIL.

This clonotype has at least ten counts. This chain uses TRBV27 with TRBJ2-7, with TRBD2 matching 14 bases. The CDR3 length is 15 residues. J was trimmed by 0 bases and V by 8 bases; bases with no gene match: 3. Per germline, CDR1 MNHEY and CDR2 SMNVEV (reference sequence). CDR3 sequence reads: CASRGLAGVSYEQYF. CDR3 nucleotide sequence: TGTGCCAGCCGGGGACTAGCGGGAGTCTCCTACGAGCAGTACTTC.

This clonotype turned up a few times. The chain carries TRBV20-1 and TRBJ2-6, with D hard to call. Trimming pared 5 bases from V and 1 base from J, leaving 3 bases between. This CDR3 has 12 residues. The V gene's germline CDR1 is DFQATT and CDR2 SNEGSKA (reference sequence). In DNA form, the CDR3 reads TGCAGTGCTGGTTCTGGGGCCAACGTCCTGACTTTC. Amino acids: CSAGSGANVLTF.

This clonotype was observed a handful of times. The chain recombines TRBV28 with TRBJ2-2; 15 positions agree with TRBD2. This CDR3 contains 16 residues. Unmatched junction bases numbered 6, after V lost 5 bases and J lost 8 bases. CDR1 MDHEN and CDR2 SYDVKM come from the germline V gene. The CDR3 nucleotides are TGTGCCAGCAGTAGGGGACTAGCGGGAGGATATGGGGAGCTGTTTTTT. It codes for CASSRGLAGGYGELFF.